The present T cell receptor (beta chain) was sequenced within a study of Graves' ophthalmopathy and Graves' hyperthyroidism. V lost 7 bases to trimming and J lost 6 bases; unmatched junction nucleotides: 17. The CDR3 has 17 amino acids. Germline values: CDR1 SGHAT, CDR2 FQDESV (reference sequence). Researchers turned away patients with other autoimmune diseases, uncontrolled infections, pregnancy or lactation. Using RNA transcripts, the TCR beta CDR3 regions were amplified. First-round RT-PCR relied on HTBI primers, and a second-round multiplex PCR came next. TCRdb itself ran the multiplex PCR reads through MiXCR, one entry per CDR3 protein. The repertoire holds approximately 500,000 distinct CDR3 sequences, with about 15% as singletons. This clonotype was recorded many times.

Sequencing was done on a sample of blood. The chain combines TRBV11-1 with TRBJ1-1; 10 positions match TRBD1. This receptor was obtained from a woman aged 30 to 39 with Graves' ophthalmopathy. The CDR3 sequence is CASTKWVWGQGRSEAFF. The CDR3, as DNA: TGTGCCAGCACCAAATGGGTGTGGGGACAGGGGAGGTCTGAAGCTTTCTTT.